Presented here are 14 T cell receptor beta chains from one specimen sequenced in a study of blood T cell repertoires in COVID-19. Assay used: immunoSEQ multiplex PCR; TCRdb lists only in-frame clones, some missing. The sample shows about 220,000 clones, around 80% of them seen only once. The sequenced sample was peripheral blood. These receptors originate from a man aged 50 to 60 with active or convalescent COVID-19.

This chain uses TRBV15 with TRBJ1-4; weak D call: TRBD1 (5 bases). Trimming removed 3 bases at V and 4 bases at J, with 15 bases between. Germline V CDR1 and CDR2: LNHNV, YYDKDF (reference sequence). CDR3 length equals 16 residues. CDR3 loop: CATSRAGTANNEKLFF. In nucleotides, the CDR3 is TGTGCCACCAGCAGGGCGGGGACGGCAAATAATGAAAAACTGTTTTTT.

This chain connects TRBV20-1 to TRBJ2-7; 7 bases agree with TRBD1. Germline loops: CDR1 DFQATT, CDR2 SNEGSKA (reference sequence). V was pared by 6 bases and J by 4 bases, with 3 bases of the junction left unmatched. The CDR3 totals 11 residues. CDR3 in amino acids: CSARTGYEQYV. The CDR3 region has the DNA TGCAGTGCGCGGACAGGATACGAGCAGTACGTC.

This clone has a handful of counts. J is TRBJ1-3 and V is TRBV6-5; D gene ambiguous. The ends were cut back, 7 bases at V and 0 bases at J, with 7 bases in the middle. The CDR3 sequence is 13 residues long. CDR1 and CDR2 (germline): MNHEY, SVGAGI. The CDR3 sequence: CASKQFSGNTIYF. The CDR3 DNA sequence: TGTGCCAGCAAACAATTCTCTGGAAACACCATATATTTT.

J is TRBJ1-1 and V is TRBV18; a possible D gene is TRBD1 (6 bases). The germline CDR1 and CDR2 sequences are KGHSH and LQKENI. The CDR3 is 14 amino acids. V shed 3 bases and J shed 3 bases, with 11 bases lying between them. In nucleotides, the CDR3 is TGTGCCAGCTCACCGGGACAAAGCTACACTGAAGCTTTCTTT. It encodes CASSPGQSYTEAFF.

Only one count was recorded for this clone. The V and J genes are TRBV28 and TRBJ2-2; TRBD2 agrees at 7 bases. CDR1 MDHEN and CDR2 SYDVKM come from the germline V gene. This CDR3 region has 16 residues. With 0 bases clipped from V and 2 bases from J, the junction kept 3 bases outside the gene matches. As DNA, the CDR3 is TGTGCCAGCAGTTTATGGGGCGGGGGTAACACCGGGGAGCTGTTTTTT. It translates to CASSLWGGGNTGELFF.

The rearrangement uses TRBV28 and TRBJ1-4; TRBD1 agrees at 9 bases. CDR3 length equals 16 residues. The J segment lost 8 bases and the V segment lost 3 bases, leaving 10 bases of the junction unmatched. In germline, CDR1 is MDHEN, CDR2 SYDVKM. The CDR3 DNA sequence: TGTGCCAGCAGTTTCTTAGGACAGGGGCGAGGAGAAAAACTGTTTTTT. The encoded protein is CASSFLGQGRGEKLFF.

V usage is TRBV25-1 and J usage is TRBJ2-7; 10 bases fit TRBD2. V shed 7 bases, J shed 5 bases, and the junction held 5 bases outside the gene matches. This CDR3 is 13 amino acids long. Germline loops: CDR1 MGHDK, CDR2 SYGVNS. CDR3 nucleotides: TGTGCCAGCACCGGGACTAGCGAGGACGAGCAGTACTTC. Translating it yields CASTGTSEDEQYF.

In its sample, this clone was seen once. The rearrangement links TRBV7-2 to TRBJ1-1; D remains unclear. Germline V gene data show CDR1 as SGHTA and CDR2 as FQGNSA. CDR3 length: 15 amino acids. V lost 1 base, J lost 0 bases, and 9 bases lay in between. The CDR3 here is CASSLVWQVNTEAFF. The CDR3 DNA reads TGTGCCAGCAGCTTAGTCTGGCAGGTGAACACTGAAGCTTTCTTT.

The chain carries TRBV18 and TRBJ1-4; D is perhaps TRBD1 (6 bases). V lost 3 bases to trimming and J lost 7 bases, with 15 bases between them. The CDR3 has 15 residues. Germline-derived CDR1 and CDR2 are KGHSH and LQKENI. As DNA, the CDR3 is TGTGCCAGCTCACCTACCGGGACACATAGTGAAAAACTGTTTTTT. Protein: CASSPTGTHSEKLFF.

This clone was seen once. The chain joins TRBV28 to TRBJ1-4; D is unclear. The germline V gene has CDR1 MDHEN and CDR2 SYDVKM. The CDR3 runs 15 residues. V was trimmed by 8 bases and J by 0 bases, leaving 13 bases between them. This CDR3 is CASRRQITTNEKLFF. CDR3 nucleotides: TGTGCCAGCCGAAGACAAATAACAACTAATGAAAAACTGTTTTTT.

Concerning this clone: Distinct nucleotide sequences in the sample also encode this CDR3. The CDR3 nucleotides are TGCGCCAGCCGGGGGAACACCGGGGAGCTGTTTTTT. Amino acids: CASRGNTGELFF. The chain carries TRBV10-2 and TRBJ2-2; D is possibly TRBD2 (5 bases). The V end was cut by 8 bases, the J end by 1 base, with 5 bases between. Per the germline V gene, CDR1 is WSHSY and CDR2 is SAAADI. This CDR3 is 12 amino acids long.

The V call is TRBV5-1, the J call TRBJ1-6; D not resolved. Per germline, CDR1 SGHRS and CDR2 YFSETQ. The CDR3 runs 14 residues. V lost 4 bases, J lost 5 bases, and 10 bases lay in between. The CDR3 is CASSIDIDNSPLHF. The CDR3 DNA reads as TGCGCCAGCAGCATTGACATAGATAATTCACCCCTCCACTTT.

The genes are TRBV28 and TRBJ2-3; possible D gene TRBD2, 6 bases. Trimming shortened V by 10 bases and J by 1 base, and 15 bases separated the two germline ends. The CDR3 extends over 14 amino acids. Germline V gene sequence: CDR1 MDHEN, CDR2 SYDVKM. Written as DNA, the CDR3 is TGTGCCACCCTGAAGGGAGGAGGCACAGATACGCAGTATTTT. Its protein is CATLKGGGTDTQYF.

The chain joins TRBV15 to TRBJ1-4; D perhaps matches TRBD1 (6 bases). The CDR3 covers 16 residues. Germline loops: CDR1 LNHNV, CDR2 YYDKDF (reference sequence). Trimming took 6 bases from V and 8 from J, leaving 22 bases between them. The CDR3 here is CATSKNRGARDEKLFF. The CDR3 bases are TGTGCCACCAGTAAAAATCGGGGGGCGAGGGACGAAAAACTGTTTTTT. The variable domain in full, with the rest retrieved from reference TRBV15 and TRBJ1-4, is DAMVIQNPRYQVTQFGKPVTLSCSQTLNHNVMYWYQQKSSQAPKLLFHYYDKDFNNEADTPDNFQSRRPNTSFCFLDIRSPGLGDTAMYLCATSKNRGARDEKLFFGSGTQLSVL.